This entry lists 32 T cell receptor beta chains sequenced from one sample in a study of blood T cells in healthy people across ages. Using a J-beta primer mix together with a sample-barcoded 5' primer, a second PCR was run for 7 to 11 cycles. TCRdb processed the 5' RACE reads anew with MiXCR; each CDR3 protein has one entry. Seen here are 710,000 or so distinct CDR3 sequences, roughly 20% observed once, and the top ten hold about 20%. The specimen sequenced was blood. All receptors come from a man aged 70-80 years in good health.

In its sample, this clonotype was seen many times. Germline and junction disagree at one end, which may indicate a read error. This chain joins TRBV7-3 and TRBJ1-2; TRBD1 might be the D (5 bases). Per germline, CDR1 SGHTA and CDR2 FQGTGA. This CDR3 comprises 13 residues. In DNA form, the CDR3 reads TGCGCCAGCAGCTTGGAGGGACGCTATGGCTACACCTTC. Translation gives CASSLEGRYGYTF.

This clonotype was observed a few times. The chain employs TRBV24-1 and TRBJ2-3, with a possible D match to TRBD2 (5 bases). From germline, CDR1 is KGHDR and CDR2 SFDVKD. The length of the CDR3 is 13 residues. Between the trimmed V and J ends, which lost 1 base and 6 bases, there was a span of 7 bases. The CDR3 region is CATSDFTGDTQYF. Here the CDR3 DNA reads TGTGCCACCAGTGATTTTACGGGGGATACGCAGTATTTT.

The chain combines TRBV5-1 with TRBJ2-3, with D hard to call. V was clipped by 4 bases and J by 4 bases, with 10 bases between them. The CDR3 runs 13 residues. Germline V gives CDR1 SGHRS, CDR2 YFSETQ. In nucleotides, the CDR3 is TGCGCCAGCAGCGAGGCGGTCCCAGATACGCAGTATTTT. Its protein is CASSEAVPDTQYF.

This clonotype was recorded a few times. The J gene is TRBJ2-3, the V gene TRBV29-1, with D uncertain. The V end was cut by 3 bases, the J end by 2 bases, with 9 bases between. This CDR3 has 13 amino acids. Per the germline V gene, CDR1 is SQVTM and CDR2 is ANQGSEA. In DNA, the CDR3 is TGCAGCGTTGACGCCTCTCTCACAGATACGCAGTATTTT. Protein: CSVDASLTDTQYF.

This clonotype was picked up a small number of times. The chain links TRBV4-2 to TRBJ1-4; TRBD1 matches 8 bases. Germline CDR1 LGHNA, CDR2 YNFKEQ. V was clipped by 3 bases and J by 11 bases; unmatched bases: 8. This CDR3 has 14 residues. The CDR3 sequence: CASSQGQGARKLFF. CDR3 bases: TGTGCCAGCAGCCAGGGGCAGGGGGCACGGAAACTGTTTTTT.

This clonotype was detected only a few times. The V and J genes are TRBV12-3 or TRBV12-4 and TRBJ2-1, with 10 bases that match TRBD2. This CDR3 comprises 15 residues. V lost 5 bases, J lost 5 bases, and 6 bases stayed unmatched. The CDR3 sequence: CASSLGLAVDNEQFF. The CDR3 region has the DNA TGTGCCAGCAGTCTCGGACTAGCGGTTGACAATGAGCAGTTCTTC.

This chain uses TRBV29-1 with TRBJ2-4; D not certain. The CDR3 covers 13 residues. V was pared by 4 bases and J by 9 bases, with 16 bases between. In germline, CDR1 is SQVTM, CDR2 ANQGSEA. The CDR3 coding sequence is TGCAGCGTTGGCCCATCGACGGGTGCCATTCAGTACTTC. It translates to CSVGPSTGAIQYF.

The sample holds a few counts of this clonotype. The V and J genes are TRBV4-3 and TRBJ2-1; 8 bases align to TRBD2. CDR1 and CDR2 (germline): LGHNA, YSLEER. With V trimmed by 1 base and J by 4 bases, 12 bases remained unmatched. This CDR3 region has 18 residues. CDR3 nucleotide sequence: TGCGCCAGCAGCCAAGGGAGCGGGAGAAGTAAAAGTTACAATGAGCAGTTCTTC. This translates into CASSQGSGRSKSYNEQFF.

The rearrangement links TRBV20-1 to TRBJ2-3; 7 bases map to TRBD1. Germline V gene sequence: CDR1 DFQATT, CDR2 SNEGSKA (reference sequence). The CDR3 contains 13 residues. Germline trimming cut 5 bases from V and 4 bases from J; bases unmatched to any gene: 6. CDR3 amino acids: CSAPRDSADTQYF. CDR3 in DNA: TGCAGTGCTCCAAGGGACAGTGCAGATACGCAGTATTTT.

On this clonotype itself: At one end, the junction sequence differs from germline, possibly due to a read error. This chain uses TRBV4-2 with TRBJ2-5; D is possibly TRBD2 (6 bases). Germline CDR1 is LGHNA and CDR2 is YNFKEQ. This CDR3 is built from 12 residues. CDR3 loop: CASSQGLEGKRF. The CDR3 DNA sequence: TGTGCCAGCAGCCAAGGGTTGGAGGGCAAACGGTTC.

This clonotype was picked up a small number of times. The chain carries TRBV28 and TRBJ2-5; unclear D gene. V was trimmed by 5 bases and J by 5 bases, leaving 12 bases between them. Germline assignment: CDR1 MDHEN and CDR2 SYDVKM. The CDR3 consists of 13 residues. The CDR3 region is CASSPPVPETQYF. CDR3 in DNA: TGTGCCAGCAGTCCCCCGGTCCCGGAGACCCAGTACTTC.

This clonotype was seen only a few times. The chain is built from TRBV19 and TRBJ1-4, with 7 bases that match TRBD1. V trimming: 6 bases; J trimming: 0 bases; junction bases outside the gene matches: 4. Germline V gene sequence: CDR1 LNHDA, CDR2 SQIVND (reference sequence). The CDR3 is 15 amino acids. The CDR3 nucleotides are TGTGCCAGTAGCCAGGGGGATCCAACTAATGAAAAACTGTTTTTT. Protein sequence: CASSQGDPTNEKLFF.

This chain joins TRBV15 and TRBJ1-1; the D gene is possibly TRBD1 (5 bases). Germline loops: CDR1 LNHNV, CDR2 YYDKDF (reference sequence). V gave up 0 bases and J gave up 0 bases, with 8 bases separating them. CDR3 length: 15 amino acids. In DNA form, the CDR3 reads TGTGCCACCAGCAGAGATCGGGGGATGAACACTGAAGCTTTCTTT. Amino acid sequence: CATSRDRGMNTEAFF.

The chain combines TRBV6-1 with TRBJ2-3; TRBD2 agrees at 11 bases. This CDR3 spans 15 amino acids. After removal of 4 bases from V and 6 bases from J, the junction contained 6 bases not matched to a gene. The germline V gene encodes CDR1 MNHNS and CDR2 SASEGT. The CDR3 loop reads CASSGLAGGIDTQYF. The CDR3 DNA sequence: TGTGCCAGCAGTGGTCTAGCGGGGGGTATTGATACGCAGTATTTT.

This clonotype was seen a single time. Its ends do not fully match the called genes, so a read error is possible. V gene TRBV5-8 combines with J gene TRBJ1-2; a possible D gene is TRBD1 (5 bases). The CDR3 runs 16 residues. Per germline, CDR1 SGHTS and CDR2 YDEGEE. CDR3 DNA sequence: TGTGCCAGCACCTTGGGGGAACAGGAAGATAACTATGGCTACACCTTC. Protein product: CASTLGEQEDNYGYTF.

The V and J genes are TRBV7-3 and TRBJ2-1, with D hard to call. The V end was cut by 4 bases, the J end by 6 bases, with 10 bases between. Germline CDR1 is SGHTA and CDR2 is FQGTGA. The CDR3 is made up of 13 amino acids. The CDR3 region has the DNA TGTGCCAGCAGCTCCATGACCCGCAATGAGCAGTTCTTC. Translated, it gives CASSSMTRNEQFF.

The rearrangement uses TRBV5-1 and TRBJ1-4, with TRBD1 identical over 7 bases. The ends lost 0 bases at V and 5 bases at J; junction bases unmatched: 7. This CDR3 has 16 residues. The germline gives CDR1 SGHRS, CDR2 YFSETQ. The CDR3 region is CASSLEGAGTNEKLFF. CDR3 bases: TGCGCCAGCAGCTTGGAGGGGGCAGGAACAAATGAAAAACTGTTTTTT. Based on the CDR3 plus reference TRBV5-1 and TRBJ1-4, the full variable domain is KAGVTQTPRYLIKTRGQQVTLSCSPISGHRSVSWYQQTPGQGLQFLFEYFSETQRNKGNFPGRFSGRQFSNSRSEMNVSTLELGDSALYLCASSLEGAGTNEKLFFGSGTQLSVL.

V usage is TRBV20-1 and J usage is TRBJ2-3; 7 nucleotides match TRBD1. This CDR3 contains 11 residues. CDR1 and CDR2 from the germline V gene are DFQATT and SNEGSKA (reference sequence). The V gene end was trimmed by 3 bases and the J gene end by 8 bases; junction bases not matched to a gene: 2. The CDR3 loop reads CSASSGGTQYF. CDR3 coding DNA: TGCAGTGCTAGCTCAGGGGGTACGCAGTATTTT.

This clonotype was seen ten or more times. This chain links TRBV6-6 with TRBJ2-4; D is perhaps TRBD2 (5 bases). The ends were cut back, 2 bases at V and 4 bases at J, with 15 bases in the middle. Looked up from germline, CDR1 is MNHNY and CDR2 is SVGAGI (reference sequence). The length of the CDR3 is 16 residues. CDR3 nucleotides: TGTGCCAGCAGTTACAGCCCGGACGGGGATAAAAACATTCAGTACTTC. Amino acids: CASSYSPDGDKNIQYF.

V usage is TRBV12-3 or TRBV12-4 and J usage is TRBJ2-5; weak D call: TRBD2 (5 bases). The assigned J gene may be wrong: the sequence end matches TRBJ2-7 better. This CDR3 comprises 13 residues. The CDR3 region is CASSRGHEYEQYV. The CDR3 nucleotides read TGTGCCAGCAGCCGAGGGCACGAATACGAGCAGTACGTC.

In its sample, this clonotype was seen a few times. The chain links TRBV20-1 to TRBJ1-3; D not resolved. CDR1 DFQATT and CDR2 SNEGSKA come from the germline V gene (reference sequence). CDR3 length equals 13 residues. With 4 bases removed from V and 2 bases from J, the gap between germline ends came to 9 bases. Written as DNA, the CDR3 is TGCAGTGCTACCCGCATCCCTGGAAACACCATATATTTT. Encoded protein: CSATRIPGNTIYF.

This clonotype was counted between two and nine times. The CDR3 loop reads CAISRGTSGSEQYF. The DNA of the CDR3 is TGTGCCATCAGCAGAGGGACATCGGGTTCCGAGCAGTACTTC. V usage is TRBV10-3 and J usage is TRBJ2-5; possible D gene TRBD1, 6 bases. The DNA end is a closer match to TRBJ2-7, so the J assignment may be wrong. The CDR3 extends over 14 amino acids. Germline CDR1 and CDR2: ENHRY and SYGVKD.

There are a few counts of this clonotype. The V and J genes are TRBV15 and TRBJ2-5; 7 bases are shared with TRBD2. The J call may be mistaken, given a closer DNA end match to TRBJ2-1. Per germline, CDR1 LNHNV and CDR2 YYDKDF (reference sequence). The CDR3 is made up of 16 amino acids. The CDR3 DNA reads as TGTGCCACCAGCAGAGGGGGACTACCCCTATACAATGAGCAGTTCTTC. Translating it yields CATSRGGLPLYNEQFF.

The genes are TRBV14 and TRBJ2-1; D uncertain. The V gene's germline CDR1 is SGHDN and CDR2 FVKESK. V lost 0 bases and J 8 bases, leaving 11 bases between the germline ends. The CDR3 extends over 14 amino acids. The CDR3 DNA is TGTGCCAGCAGCCAAGATCGTGCCCCAGATGAGCAGTTCTTC. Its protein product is CASSQDRAPDEQFF.

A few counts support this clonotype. Written as DNA, the CDR3 is TGTGCCAGCAGTGAATTTAGGAACACTGAAGCTTTCTTT. Its translation is CASSEFRNTEAFF. The chain joins TRBV25-1 to TRBJ1-1; no firm D call. V was cut by 1 base and J by 1 base, with 4 bases left in between. The CDR3 extends over 13 amino acids. Germline V gene data show CDR1 as MGHDK and CDR2 as SYGVNS.

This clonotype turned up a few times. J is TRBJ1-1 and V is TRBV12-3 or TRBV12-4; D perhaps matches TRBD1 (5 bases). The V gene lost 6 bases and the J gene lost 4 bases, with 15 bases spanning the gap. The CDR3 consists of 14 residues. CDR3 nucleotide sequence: TGTGCCAGCAGGCCGGGACGGATGACCACTGAAGCTTTCTTT. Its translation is CASRPGRMTTEAFF.

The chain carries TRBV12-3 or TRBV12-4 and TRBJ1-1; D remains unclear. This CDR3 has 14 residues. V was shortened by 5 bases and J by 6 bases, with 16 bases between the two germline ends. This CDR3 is CASSIAIWDPEAFF. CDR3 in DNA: TGTGCCAGCAGTATCGCAATTTGGGATCCTGAAGCTTTCTTT.

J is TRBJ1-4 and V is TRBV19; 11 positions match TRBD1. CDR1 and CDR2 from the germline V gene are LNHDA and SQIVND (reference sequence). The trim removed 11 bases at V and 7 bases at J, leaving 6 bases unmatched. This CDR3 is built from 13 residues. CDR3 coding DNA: TGTGCCGCCAGGACAGGGGGCGGTGAAAAACTGTTTTTT. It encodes CAARTGGGEKLFF.

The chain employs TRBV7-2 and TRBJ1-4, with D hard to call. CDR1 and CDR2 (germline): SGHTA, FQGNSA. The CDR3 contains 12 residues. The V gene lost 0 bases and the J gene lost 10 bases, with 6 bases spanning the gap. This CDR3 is CASSLAGRKLFF. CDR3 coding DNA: TGTGCCAGCAGCTTAGCAGGGAGAAAACTGTTTTTT.

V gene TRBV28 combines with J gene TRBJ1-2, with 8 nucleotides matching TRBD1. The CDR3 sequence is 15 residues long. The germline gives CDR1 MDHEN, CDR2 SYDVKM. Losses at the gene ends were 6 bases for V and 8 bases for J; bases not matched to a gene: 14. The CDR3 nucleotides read TGTGCCAGCAGGTTAAGGGGTGGACAGGGAGGCGGCTACACCTTC. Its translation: CASRLRGGQGGGYTF.

This CDR3 is CASSYTPRDTQYF. The CDR3 DNA follows: TGTGCCAGCAGTTACACCCCCCGTGATACGCAGTATTTT. The J gene is TRBJ2-3, the V gene TRBV6-5; D is undetermined. The CDR3 contains 13 residues. CDR1 MNHEY and CDR2 SVGAGI come from the germline V gene. Trimming cost V 2 bases and J 6 bases, with 9 bases left between them.

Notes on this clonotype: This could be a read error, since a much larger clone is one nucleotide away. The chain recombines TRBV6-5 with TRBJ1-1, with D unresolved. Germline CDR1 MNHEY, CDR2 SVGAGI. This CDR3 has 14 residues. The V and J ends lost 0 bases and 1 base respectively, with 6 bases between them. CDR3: CASSYSKGNTEAFF. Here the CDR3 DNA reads TGTGCCAGCAGTTACTCGAAGGGGAACACTGAAGCTTTCTTT.